The rows below give T cell receptor beta chains drawn from one sample of a study of cytomegalovirus exposure and HLA in healthy donors. Clones were sequenced by immunoSEQ multiplex PCR, and TCRdb holds only the in-frame ones, with some missing. Here the sample spans some 120,000 clones, roughly 70% being singletons. Sequencing input: PBMCs. The receptors stem from a man aged 35 to 55 in good health and CMV-seropositive. Each CDR3 is given with its conserved first and last residue. The order of the fields is V gene, J gene, clone size, D gene, CDR3 DNA, CDR3 protein. D genes are given only for firm matches. Size is stated for part of the rows, as once, few or many counts, or as a class when the clone is expanded.

V gene: TRBV29-1; J gene: TRBJ2-3; clone size: -; D gene: -; CDR3 DNA: TGCAGCGTTGACCGGCGGGACCGCACAGATACGCAGTATTTT; CDR3 protein: CSVDRRDRTDTQYF
V gene: TRBV5-8; J gene: TRBJ2-7; clone size: -; D gene: -; CDR3 DNA: TGTGCCAGCAGCTTGCTGGGCCAGGGGGGCCCCTACGAGCAGTACTTC; CDR3 protein: CASSLLGQGGPYEQYF
V gene: TRBV4-3; J gene: TRBJ2-1; clone size: -; D gene: TRBD1; CDR3 DNA: TGCGCCAGCAGCCTCGACAGGGTCTACAATGAGCAGTTCTTC; CDR3 protein: CASSLDRVYNEQFF
V gene: TRBV14; J gene: TRBJ2-5; clone size: -; D gene: -; CDR3 DNA: TGTGCCAGCAGCCAAGGATCCCGGCGGATGGGAGAGGAGACCCAGTACTTC; CDR3 protein: CASSQGSRRMGEETQYF
V gene: TRBV18; J gene: TRBJ2-2; clone size: once; D gene: -; CDR3 DNA: TGTGCCATTCCATCTGGGCCAGGAAACACCGGGGAGCTGTTTTTT; CDR3 protein: CAIPSGPGNTGELFF
V gene: TRBV6-5; J gene: TRBJ1-1; clone size: -; D gene: TRBD1; CDR3 DNA: TGTGCCAGCAGTTACGAGGGGACAGGGGACACTGAAGCTTTCTTT; CDR3 protein: CASSYEGTGDTEAFF
V gene: TRBV29-1; J gene: TRBJ2-3; clone size: -; D gene: -; CDR3 DNA: TGCAGCGTTGACGAGTCCACAGATACGCAGTATTTT; CDR3 protein: CSVDESTDTQYF
V gene: TRBV19; J gene: TRBJ2-2; clone size: few; D gene: TRBD1; CDR3 DNA: TGTGCCAGTAGTATAGATATGAAGGGGGCGACCGGGGAGCTGTTTTTT; CDR3 protein: CASSIDMKGATGELFF
V gene: TRBV18; J gene: TRBJ2-5; clone size: -; D gene: TRBD1; CDR3 DNA: TGTGCCAGCTCACCACGATATCGGGTCGAGACAGGGGGTCGCGAGACCCAGTACTTC; CDR3 protein: CASSPRYRVETGGRETQYF
V gene: TRBV10-3; J gene: TRBJ2-5; clone size: few; D gene: -; CDR3 DNA: TGTGCCATCAGTGATGGTCCTCGGGAGACCCAGTACTTC; CDR3 protein: CAISDGPRETQYF
V gene: TRBV6-6; J gene: TRBJ2-7; clone size: -; D gene: -; CDR3 DNA: TGTGCCAGCAGTCAACTCTACGAGCAGTACTTC; CDR3 protein: CASSQLYEQYF
V gene: TRBV29-1; J gene: TRBJ2-5; clone size: -; D gene: TRBD1; CDR3 DNA: TGCAGCGCTGGGACAGGGGGCCCACAGCAGTACTTC; CDR3 protein: CSAGTGGPQQYF
V gene: TRBV6-4; J gene: TRBJ1-2; clone size: -; D gene: -; CDR3 DNA: TGTGCCAGCAGTGACGGGCAGGCTATGGGCTACACCTTC; CDR3 protein: CASSDGQAMGYTF
V gene: TRBV7-3; J gene: TRBJ1-1; clone size: -; D gene: TRBD1; CDR3 DNA: TGTGCCAGCAGCCCGACAGGGGGCGCCGACGTGAACACTGAAGCTTTCTTT; CDR3 protein: CASSPTGGADVNTEAFF
V gene: TRBV5-5; J gene: TRBJ1-4; clone size: few; D gene: -; CDR3 DNA: TGTGCCAGCAGCTTATTCCCCCAGGAAAAACTGTTTTTT; CDR3 protein: CASSLFPQEKLFF
V gene: TRBV6-5; J gene: TRBJ2-7; clone size: -; D gene: TRBD1; CDR3 DNA: TGTGCCAGCAGTCTCCGGGACAGGGTTGCTCTCGAGCAGTACTTC; CDR3 protein: CASSLRDRVALEQYF
V gene: TRBV6-1; J gene: TRBJ2-7; clone size: -; D gene: TRBD1; CDR3 DNA: TGTGCCAGCACTTGGACAGGGCGGTACGAGCAGTACTTC; CDR3 protein: CASTWTGRYEQYF
V gene: TRBV30; J gene: TRBJ1-2; clone size: -; D gene: TRBD1; CDR3 DNA: TGTGCCTGGAGAGAAACAGGGGGCTATGGCTACACCTTC; CDR3 protein: CAWRETGGYGYTF
V gene: TRBV11-1; J gene: TRBJ2-2; clone size: -; D gene: TRBD2; CDR3 DNA: TGTGCCAGCAGCTTAGACGGTTGGCGACTAGCGGGAGCAGTGGGGGAGCTGTTTTTT; CDR3 protein: CASSLDGWRLAGAVGELFF
V gene: TRBV18; J gene: TRBJ1-1; clone size: -; D gene: TRBD1; CDR3 DNA: TGTGCCAGCTCCTCTTTGGCAGGGGGAGTCGGGAACACTGAAGCTTTCTTT; CDR3 protein: CASSSLAGGVGNTEAFF
V gene: TRBV2; J gene: TRBJ1-1; clone size: -; D gene: -; CDR3 DNA: TGTGCCAGCAGTGAAGCGCACGGGAACACTGAAGCTTTCTTT; CDR3 protein: CASSEAHGNTEAFF
V gene: TRBV19; J gene: TRBJ1-6; clone size: -; D gene: -; CDR3 DNA: TGTGCCAGTAGTAGGGGGGGCTACTCACCCCTCCACTTT; CDR3 protein: CASSRGGYSPLHF
V gene: TRBV28; J gene: TRBJ2-5; clone size: -; D gene: -; CDR3 DNA: TGTGCCAGCCTGGGCGGGGAAGAGACCCAGTACTTC; CDR3 protein: CASLGGEETQYF
V gene: TRBV11-2; J gene: TRBJ1-2; clone size: -; D gene: -; CDR3 DNA: TGTGCCAGCAGCTTAGAGGGGCCGGGTTCTAACTATGGCTACACCTTC; CDR3 protein: CASSLEGPGSNYGYTF
V gene: TRBV7-8; J gene: TRBJ2-1; clone size: -; D gene: TRBD1; CDR3 DNA: TGTGCCAGCAGCCCCCGAGCAGGGGGTGAGCAGTTCTTC; CDR3 protein: CASSPRAGGEQFF
V gene: TRBV30; J gene: TRBJ2-7; clone size: -; D gene: TRBD2; CDR3 DNA: TGTGCCTGGAGCGGGGGGGCCACCAGCTCCTACGAGCAGTACTTC; CDR3 protein: CAWSGGATSSYEQYF
V gene: TRBV5-1; J gene: TRBJ2-2; clone size: -; D gene: TRBD1; CDR3 DNA: TGCGCCAGCAGGGGGACAGGCGCGAACACCGGGGAGCTGTTTTTT; CDR3 protein: CASRGTGANTGELFF
V gene: TRBV19; J gene: TRBJ2-5; clone size: once; D gene: TRBD2; CDR3 DNA: TGTGCCAGTAGTATTACTAGCGGGAGAGAGACCCAGTACTTC; CDR3 protein: CASSITSGRETQYF
V gene: TRBV2; J gene: TRBJ1-5; clone size: -; D gene: TRBD1; CDR3 DNA: TGTGCCAGCAGTCATGGACAGGCAAATCAGCCCCAGCATTTT; CDR3 protein: CASSHGQANQPQHF
V gene: TRBV11-3; J gene: TRBJ2-5; clone size: -; D gene: TRBD1; CDR3 DNA: TGTGCCAGCAGCTTTGGGACAGGGCCACAAGAGACCCAGTACTTC; CDR3 protein: CASSFGTGPQETQYF
V gene: TRBV19; J gene: TRBJ2-3; clone size: -; D gene: TRBD1; CDR3 DNA: TGTGCCAGTAATTCCGGGACAGGGGGCTCTACTAGCACAGATACGCAGTATTTT; CDR3 protein: CASNSGTGGSTSTDTQYF
V gene: TRBV6-5; J gene: TRBJ2-2; clone size: -; D gene: -; CDR3 DNA: TGTGCCAGCAGTTTACTCGGCAGGGTAAACACCGGGGAGCTGTTTTTT; CDR3 protein: CASSLLGRVNTGELFF
V gene: TRBV30; J gene: TRBJ2-7; clone size: -; D gene: -; CDR3 DNA: TGTGCCTGGAGTGAAGGGGTCTCCTACGAGCAGTACTTC; CDR3 protein: CAWSEGVSYEQYF
V gene: TRBV6-6; J gene: TRBJ1-1; clone size: few; D gene: -; CDR3 DNA: TGTGCCAGCAGTAAACCACAGAACACTGAAGCTTTCTTT; CDR3 protein: CASSKPQNTEAFF
V gene: TRBV14; J gene: TRBJ2-3; clone size: -; D gene: TRBD2; CDR3 DNA: TGTGCCAGCAGCCAACTCGGACTAGCGGTCACAGATACGCAGTATTTT; CDR3 protein: CASSQLGLAVTDTQYF
V gene: TRBV28; J gene: TRBJ1-4; clone size: -; D gene: -; CDR3 DNA: TGTGCCAGCAGTTTAGGTACAGCCACTAGGGAAAAACTGTTTTTT; CDR3 protein: CASSLGTATREKLFF
V gene: TRBV6-1; J gene: TRBJ2-7; clone size: few; D gene: -; CDR3 DNA: TGTGCCAGCAGTGAAGCTTGGCAGGGGTTCTACGAGCAGTACTTC; CDR3 protein: CASSEAWQGFYEQYF
V gene: TRBV6-5; J gene: TRBJ1-1; clone size: -; D gene: -; CDR3 DNA: TGTGCCAGCACTAAACTACAGGGCGCTGAAGCTTTCTTT; CDR3 protein: CASTKLQGAEAFF
V gene: TRBV15; J gene: TRBJ2-7; clone size: -; D gene: TRBD1; CDR3 DNA: TGTGCCACCAGCAGAGAGACGACAGGGGGGTTATACGAGCAGTACTTC; CDR3 protein: CATSRETTGGLYEQYF
V gene: TRBV13; J gene: TRBJ2-1; clone size: -; D gene: TRBD2; CDR3 DNA: TGTGCCAGCAGCTCCATAGCGGGAGTCTACAATGAGCAGTTCTTC; CDR3 protein: CASSSIAGVYNEQFF
V gene: TRBV15; J gene: TRBJ2-6; clone size: -; D gene: -; CDR3 DNA: TGTGCCACCAGCAGAGATTTCATGGGGGCTGGCGGGGCCAACGTCCTGACTTTC; CDR3 protein: CATSRDFMGAGGANVLTF
V gene: TRBV19; J gene: TRBJ2-1; clone size: once; D gene: TRBD2; CDR3 DNA: TGTGCCACCACTAGCGACTTTGAGCAGTTCTTC; CDR3 protein: CATTSDFEQFF
V gene: TRBV6-1; J gene: TRBJ1-2; clone size: -; D gene: -; CDR3 DNA: TGTGCCAGCAGAGAAGCCGGTTCCAACTATGGCTACACCTTC; CDR3 protein: CASREAGSNYGYTF
V gene: TRBV7-8; J gene: TRBJ2-1; clone size: -; D gene: TRBD1; CDR3 DNA: TGTGCCAGCAGTCCTGGGACAGGGGGCTGGAATGAGCAGTTCTTC; CDR3 protein: CASSPGTGGWNEQFF
V gene: TRBV2; J gene: TRBJ2-2; clone size: -; D gene: TRBD2; CDR3 DNA: TGTGCCAGCAGTGATGGGCGGGAGACCGGGGAGCTGTTTTTT; CDR3 protein: CASSDGRETGELFF
V gene: TRBV27; J gene: TRBJ2-6; clone size: -; D gene: TRBD1; CDR3 DNA: TGTGCCAGCAGTTTACGACAGGGGGGTCCGAGCTCTGGGGCCAACGTCCCGACTTTC; CDR3 protein: CASSLRQGGPSSGANVPTF
V gene: TRBV5-1; J gene: TRBJ1-4; clone size: -; D gene: -; CDR3 DNA: TGCGCCAGCAGCTTGGGGCAGGGGAACGGAAAACTGTTTTTT; CDR3 protein: CASSLGQGNGKLFF
V gene: TRBV5-6; J gene: TRBJ1-1; clone size: -; D gene: TRBD1; CDR3 DNA: TGTGCCAGCAGCCTAAACGGACAGGGGCGGAACACTGAAGCTTTCTTT; CDR3 protein: CASSLNGQGRNTEAFF
V gene: TRBV28; J gene: TRBJ2-3; clone size: -; D gene: -; CDR3 DNA: TGTGCCAGCAGTTTATCTCTGACAGATACGCAGTATTTT; CDR3 protein: CASSLSLTDTQYF